This passage covers 7 T cell receptor beta chains from one sample sequenced in a study of T-cell memory formation after mild COVID-19. In TCRdb, the 5' RACE reads were re-called with MiXCR into one record per CDR3 protein. The sample holds 450,000 to 700,000 distinct CDR3 sequences, about a sixth seen once. The sequenced sample consisted of PBMCs or a T cell subset sorted from them (not recorded which). The source of these receptors is an adult woman who had mild COVID-19 (a few samples of this study predate the infection). Cell type and time point are not known.

The genes are TRBV5-1 and TRBJ2-1; no clear D gene. From germline, CDR1 is SGHRS and CDR2 YFSETQ. There are 13 residues in the CDR3. V lost 6 bases and J lost 5, with 12 bases in between. The CDR3 sequence: CASKPDPNNEQFF. CDR3 in DNA: TGCGCCAGCAAACCGGACCCAAACAATGAGCAGTTCTTC.

The chain combines TRBV5-1 with TRBJ2-5; 7 nucleotides line up with TRBD2. Germline CDR1 reads SGHRS; CDR2 reads YFSETQ. The CDR3 contains 14 residues. The V gene end was trimmed by 4 bases and the J gene end by 3 bases; junction bases not matched to a gene: 6. The CDR3 DNA reads as TGCGCCAGCAGCGGCGGGAGAACGAAAGAGACCCAGTACTTC. Amino acid sequence: CASSGGRTKETQYF.

This clonotype was counted only a few times. The V call is TRBV29-1, the J call TRBJ2-5, with 8 bases fitting TRBD1. This CDR3 is built from 15 residues. Germline V gene sequence: CDR1 SQVTM, CDR2 ANQGSEA. V lost 4 bases to trimming and J lost 5 bases; unmatched junction nucleotides: 12. The DNA of the CDR3 is TGCAGCGTTGGGCTTGCAGGGGGCACGATGGAGACCCAGTACTTC. It codes for CSVGLAGGTMETQYF.

The chain recombines TRBV2 with TRBJ2-5, with D tentatively TRBD2 (6 bases). The CDR3 spans 13 residues. Germline CDR1 SNHLY, CDR2 FYNNEI. The V end lost 1 base, the J end lost 9 bases, and 12 bases lay between the germline ends. DNA for the CDR3: TGTGCCAGCAGTGAAGGCGGGGTGTCGGCCCAGTACTTC. Its translation is CASSEGGVSAQYF.

This clonotype showed up just a few times. DNA for the CDR3: TGCAGTGTAGCGGGGGGGCCACAGTACGAGCAGTACTTC. Its protein is CSVAGGPQYEQYF. The chain is built from TRBV20-1 and TRBJ2-7; 11 bases align to TRBD2. The CDR3 loop spans 13 amino acids. Trimming took 7 bases from V and 4 from J; bases not matched to a gene: 6. Germline V gene sequence: CDR1 DFQATT, CDR2 SNEGSKA (reference sequence).

There are a few counts of this clonotype. This rearrangement joins TRBV9 to TRBJ2-7; maybe TRBD1 (5 bases). Per germline, CDR1 SGDLS and CDR2 YYNGEE. V lost 3 bases to trimming and J lost 5 bases, with 12 bases between them. This CDR3 is 13 amino acids long. The CDR3 sequence is CASSAPQGHEQYF. The DNA for the CDR3 is TGTGCCAGCAGCGCACCCCAGGGCCACGAGCAGTACTTC.

This chain joins TRBV7-9 and TRBJ2-1; D call uncertain. CDR1 SEHNR and CDR2 FQNEAQ come from the germline V gene (reference sequence). V gave up 7 bases and J gave up 0 bases, with 13 bases separating them. The CDR3 runs to 15 residues. CDR3 nucleotides: TGTGCCAGCACCCTGAGCGCTTACTCCTACAATGAGCAGTTCTTC. Residues: CASTLSAYSYNEQFF.